This TCR beta chain originates from a study of neurological immune-mediated disorders. With respect to this clonotype: What it recognizes is unknown. A much larger clone is a single base away; this may be a read error.

General study findings and limits: Private repertoires in all groups were suggested, as expanded clones shared no CDR3 amino acid sequences across subjects.

The cDNA was synthesized by 5'RACE incorporating 10-nucleotide random UMIs. Every sequencing run produced over 180 million TCR-beta sequences that came from 15-18 subjects. One entry per CDR3 protein results from TCRdb running MiXCR on the 5' RACE reads. The table includes tens of thousands of distinct CDR3 sequences, around a tenth detected once. Germline V gene lookup returns CDR1 ENHRY and CDR2 SYGVKD. V lost 2 bases, J lost 5 bases, and 10 bases lay in between. This CDR3 region has 14 residues. The chain joins TRBV10-3 to TRBJ2-4; D might be TRBD1 or TRBD2, each matching 5 bases. This receptor was taken from a man in his forties or fifties in good health. Sequencing used PBMCs. CDR3 loop: CAISEVRDQNIQYF. The CDR3 DNA sequence: TGTGCCATCAGTGAGGTCAGGGACCAAAACATTCAGTACTTC.